The next 20 T cell receptor beta chains were all read from a single sample in a study of beta chain features in type 1 diabetes. Expressed TCRB transcripts were sequenced, since all the RNA that had been isolated was reverse transcribed. Sequencing used immunoSEQ multiplex PCR; TCRdb keeps in-frame clones, though not all of them. Here the sample spans roughly 140,000 clones, about 50% being singletons. The sample comprised Tregs from blood. These TCRs come from a man aged 18 to 35 in good health.

This clone was seen only a few times. The rearrangement links TRBV18 to TRBJ1-4; 11 bases map to TRBD1. CDR3 length: 14 amino acids. The V gene's germline CDR1 is KGHSH and CDR2 LQKENI. V gave up 8 bases and J gave up 7 bases; unmatched junction bases: 6. In DNA, the CDR3 is TGTGCCAGCGGGCCCGGGACAGGGGGTGAAAAACTGTTTTTT. Its protein product is CASGPGTGGEKLFF.

This chain uses TRBV10-3 with TRBJ2-5, with 8 nucleotides matching TRBD2. The CDR3 sequence is 17 residues long. With V trimmed by 4 bases and J by 2 bases, 12 bases remained unmatched. CDR1 and CDR2 from the germline V gene are ENHRY and SYGVKD. In DNA, the CDR3 is TGTGCCATCAGTGGCCCACTTGGGCGGGAGGTTCAAGAGACCCAGTACTTC. It translates to CAISGPLGREVQETQYF.

A few counts support this clone. The V call is TRBV7-9, the J call TRBJ2-7, with TRBD1 matching over 7 bases. CDR3 length equals 19 residues. With V trimmed by 2 bases and J by 5 bases, 21 bases remained unmatched. Germline V lookup: CDR1 SEHNR, CDR2 FQNEAQ (reference sequence). DNA of the CDR3: TGTGCCAGCAGCTTACCCGGCAGAATACAGGGGAGTTCCCTGGACGAGCAGTACTTC. Its protein is CASSLPGRIQGSSLDEQYF.

The chain employs TRBV10-2 and TRBJ2-7; TRBD1 might be the D (6 bases). CDR1 is WSHSY and CDR2 is SAAADI in the germline V gene. The CDR3 is made up of 13 amino acids. V was trimmed by 7 bases and J by 0 bases, leaving 10 bases between them. The CDR3 DNA reads as TGCGCCAGCATCGACAGGACCTCCTACGAGCAGTACTTC. As protein: CASIDRTSYEQYF.

This clone was found a few times. The chain combines TRBV5-1 with TRBJ2-7; 8 bases line up with TRBD2. J lost 2 bases, V lost 4 bases, and 5 bases had no gene match. CDR1 and CDR2 (germline): SGHRS, YFSETQ. This CDR3 has 14 residues. CDR3 bases: TGCGCCAGCAGCCGGACTAGCAGAGCCTACGAGCAGTACTTC. It specifies CASSRTSRAYEQYF.

This clone has just a few counts. The gene calls are TRBV9 and TRBJ2-4; TRBD1 aligns across 9 bases. This CDR3 spans 17 amino acids. Germline V lookup: CDR1 SGDLS, CDR2 YYNGEE. V lost 3 bases and J lost 1; bases outside the gene matches: 8. CDR3 sequence (DNA): TGTGCCAGCAGCGCTCCGGGACAGGGAGGGGCCAAAAACATTCAGTACTTC. As protein: CASSAPGQGGAKNIQYF. The entire variable domain, with the rest obtained from reference TRBV9 and TRBJ2-4, is as follows: DSGVTQTPKHLITATGQRVTLRCSPRSGDLSVYWYQQSLDQGLQFLIQYYNGEERAKGNILERFSAQQFPDLHSELNLSSLELGDSALYFCASSAPGQGGAKNIQYFGAGTRLSVL.

This clone was seen only a few times. The chain links TRBV10-3 to TRBJ1-2; D not resolved. Germline values: CDR1 ENHRY, CDR2 SYGVKD. Trimming took 10 bases from V and 7 from J, leaving 10 bases between them. The CDR3 consists of 10 residues. The CDR3 sequence is CATGESGYTF. As DNA, the CDR3 is TGTGCCACCGGGGAGAGTGGCTACACCTTC.

This clone has just a few counts. The chain employs TRBV18 and TRBJ1-2, with TRBD1 as a possible D gene (5 bases). Trimming left V 3 bases short and J 8 bases short, with 13 bases between. CDR1 is KGHSH, CDR2 LQKENI, per germline. This CDR3 spans 13 amino acids. The CDR3 nucleotides are TGTGCCAGCTCACCCTCGACAGAGTGGGGCTACACCTTC. Translated: CASSPSTEWGYTF.

There are a few counts of this clone. The chain is built from TRBV7-2 and TRBJ1-5; D might be TRBD1 (5 bases). The CDR3 covers 15 residues. V lost 6 bases to trimming and J lost 2 bases, with 14 bases between them. Germline V gene lookup returns CDR1 SGHTA and CDR2 FQGNSA. This chain's CDR3 is CASRSSGLGNQPQHF. The CDR3 region has the DNA TGTGCCAGCAGGAGTTCAGGGTTGGGCAATCAGCCCCAGCATTTT.

This clone was picked up one time. CDR3 DNA: TGTGCCAGCAGCCAAGATGAACTAGCGGGAGGGGGTGAGACCCAGTACTTC. It specifies CASSQDELAGGGETQYF. This rearrangement joins TRBV4-2 to TRBJ2-5; TRBD2 matches 13 bases. Germline-derived CDR1 and CDR2 are LGHNA and YNFKEQ. The CDR3 is 17 residues long. V was pared by 0 bases and J by 5 bases, with 6 bases of the junction left unmatched.

This sequence joins TRBV5-1 and TRBJ2-7; 9 bases map to TRBD1. Trimming took 4 bases from V and 4 from J; bases not matched to a gene: 9. The CDR3 totals 15 residues. The V gene's germline CDR1 is SGHRS and CDR2 YFSETQ. The CDR3, as DNA: TGCGCCAGCAGCCCCCGAACGGGACAGGGTTACGAGCAGTACTTC. It translates to CASSPRTGQGYEQYF.

The genes are TRBV19 and TRBJ1-2, with a weak D call TRBD1 (5 bases). The CDR3 extends over 13 amino acids. Per germline, CDR1 LNHDA and CDR2 SQIVND (reference sequence). The ends were cut back, 7 bases at V and 4 bases at J, with 13 bases in the middle. The CDR3 sequence is CASTFLGLYGYTF. Written as DNA, the CDR3 is TGTGCCAGTACTTTTCTGGGGCTCTATGGCTACACCTTC.

The chain combines TRBV7-2 with TRBJ1-6; D unresolved. The CDR3 is made up of 14 amino acids. Trimming cost V 2 bases and J 14 bases, with 16 bases left between them. The germline V gene has CDR1 SGHTA and CDR2 FQGNSA. For the CDR3, the DNA is TGTGCCAGCAGCTTATTGGGAGGCCGGGGTTCCCTCCACTTT. Its translation is CASSLLGGRGSLHF.

This clone turned up a few times. This chain uses TRBV18 with TRBJ1-2; D unclear. The CDR3 is 14 amino acids. V was shortened by 1 base and J by 2 bases, with 8 bases between the two germline ends. Germline CDR1 and CDR2: KGHSH and LQKENI. The CDR3 sequence is CASSPRAENYGYTF. For the CDR3, the DNA is TGTGCCAGCTCACCACGGGCTGAAAACTATGGCTACACCTTC.

This chain joins TRBV5-4 and TRBJ2-7; 7 bases line up with TRBD1. There are 14 residues in the CDR3. Germline-derived CDR1 and CDR2 are SGHNT and YYREEE (reference sequence). V gave up 1 base and J gave up 7 bases; unmatched junction bases: 8. In DNA form, the CDR3 reads TGTGCCAGCAGCTTGCTAGCAGGGGGTGGAGAGCAGTACTTC. Translating it yields CASSLLAGGGEQYF.

This clone is a singleton in its sample. This chain uses TRBV4-2 with TRBJ1-5; D perhaps matches TRBD1 (5 bases). This CDR3 has 19 amino acids. Deletions cut 1 base from V and 1 base from J, with 20 bases between. The germline V gene encodes CDR1 LGHNA and CDR2 YNFKEQ. The CDR3 here is CASSQGEGSGKLSNQPQHF. The CDR3 nucleotides are TGTGCCAGCAGCCAAGGGGAGGGGTCAGGGAAGTTGAGCAATCAGCCCCAGCATTTT.

The J gene is TRBJ2-1, the V gene TRBV4-2, with TRBD2 matching over 7 bases. The germline V gene encodes CDR1 LGHNA and CDR2 YNFKEQ. The trim removed 1 base at V and 4 bases at J, leaving 16 bases unmatched. The CDR3 covers 19 residues. This CDR3 is CASSQVRTSRIGVYNEQFF. CDR3 in DNA: TGTGCCAGCAGCCAAGTCCGGACTAGTCGGATAGGGGTTTACAATGAGCAGTTCTTC.

This chain connects TRBV7-2 to TRBJ2-7; the D is unclear. CDR1 and CDR2 from the germline V gene are SGHTA and FQGNSA. CDR3 length: 11 amino acids. The ends were cut back, 4 bases at V and 3 bases at J, with 4 bases in the middle. CDR3 amino acids: CASSSFYEQYF. The DNA for the CDR3 is TGTGCCAGCAGCTCTTTCTACGAGCAGTACTTC.

This clone was detected a few times. The rearrangement uses TRBV4-2 and TRBJ1-4; the D is unclear. Trimming left V 0 bases short and J 8 bases short, with 7 bases between. The germline V gene encodes CDR1 LGHNA and CDR2 YNFKEQ. The CDR3 totals 13 residues. CDR3: CASSQDAGEKLFF. CDR3 nucleotides: TGTGCCAGCAGCCAAGATGCGGGGGAAAAACTGTTTTTT.

This clone came up a few times. The chain employs TRBV7-9 and TRBJ2-7; TRBD1 matches 7 bases. CDR1 is SEHNR and CDR2 is FQNEAQ in the germline V gene (reference sequence). This CDR3 has 13 amino acids. After removal of 4 bases from V and 8 bases from J, the junction contained 8 bases not matched to a gene. The CDR3 nucleotides are TGTGCCAGCAGCTCACCAGACAGGGAAAAGCAGTACTTC. Its protein product is CASSSPDREKQYF.